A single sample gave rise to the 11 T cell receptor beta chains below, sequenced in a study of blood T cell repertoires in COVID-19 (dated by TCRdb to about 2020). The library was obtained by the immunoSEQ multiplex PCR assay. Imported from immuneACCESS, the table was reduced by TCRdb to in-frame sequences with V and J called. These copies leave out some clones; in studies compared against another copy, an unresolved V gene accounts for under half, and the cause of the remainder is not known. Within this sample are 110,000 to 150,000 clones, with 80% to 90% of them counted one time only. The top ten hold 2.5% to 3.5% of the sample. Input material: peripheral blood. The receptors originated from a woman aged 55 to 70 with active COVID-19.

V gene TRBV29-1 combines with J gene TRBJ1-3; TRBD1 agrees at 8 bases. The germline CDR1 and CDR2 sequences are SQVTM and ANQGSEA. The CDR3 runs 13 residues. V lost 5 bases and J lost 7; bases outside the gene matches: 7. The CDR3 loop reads CSVMDRVGNTIYF. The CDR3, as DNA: TGCAGCGTTATGGACAGGGTCGGGAACACCATATATTTT. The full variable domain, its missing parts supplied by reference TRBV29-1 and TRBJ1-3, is SAVISQKPSRDICQRGTSLTIQCQVDSQVTMMFWYRQQPGQSLTLIATANQGSEATYESGFVIDKFPISRPNLTFSTLTVSNMSPEDSSIYLCSVMDRVGNTIYFGEGSWLTVV.

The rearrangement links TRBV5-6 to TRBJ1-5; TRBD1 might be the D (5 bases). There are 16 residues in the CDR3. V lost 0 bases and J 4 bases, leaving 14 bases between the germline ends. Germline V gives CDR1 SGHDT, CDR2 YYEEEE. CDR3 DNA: TGTGCCAGCAGCTTGGGACAGCCTCTCGGAAATCAGCCCCAGCATTTT. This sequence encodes CASSLGQPLGNQPQHF.

The chain's CDR3 is CASSVVGGRSDTQYF. The CDR3 DNA sequence: TGTGCCAGCAGCGTAGTGGGCGGGAGGTCAGATACGCAGTATTTT. The chain is built from TRBV9 and TRBJ2-3; 8 nucleotides agree with TRBD2. From germline, CDR1 is SGDLS and CDR2 YYNGEE. Trimming at V came to 0 bases and at J to 4 bases, leaving 4 bases not matched to a gene. The CDR3 is 15 amino acids.

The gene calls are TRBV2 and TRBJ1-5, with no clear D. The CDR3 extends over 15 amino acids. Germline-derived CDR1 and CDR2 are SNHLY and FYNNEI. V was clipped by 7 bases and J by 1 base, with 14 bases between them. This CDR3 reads CASKANSLSNQPQHF. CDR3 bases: TGTGCCAGCAAGGCCAACAGCCTCAGCAATCAGCCCCAGCATTTT.

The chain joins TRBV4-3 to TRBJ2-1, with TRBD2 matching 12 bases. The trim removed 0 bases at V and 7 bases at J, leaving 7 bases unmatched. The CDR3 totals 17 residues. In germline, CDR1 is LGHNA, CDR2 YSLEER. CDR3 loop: CASSQDASGRGTNEQFF. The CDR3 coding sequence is TGCGCCAGCAGCCAAGATGCTAGCGGGAGGGGTACTAATGAGCAGTTCTTC.

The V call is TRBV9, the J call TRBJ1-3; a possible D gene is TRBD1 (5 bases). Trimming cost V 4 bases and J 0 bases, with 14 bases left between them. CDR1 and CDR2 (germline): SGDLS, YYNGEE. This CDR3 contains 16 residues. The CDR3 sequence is CASSLNVDTSGNTIYF. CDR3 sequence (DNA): TGTGCCAGCAGCCTTAACGTGGACACCTCTGGAAACACCATATATTTT.

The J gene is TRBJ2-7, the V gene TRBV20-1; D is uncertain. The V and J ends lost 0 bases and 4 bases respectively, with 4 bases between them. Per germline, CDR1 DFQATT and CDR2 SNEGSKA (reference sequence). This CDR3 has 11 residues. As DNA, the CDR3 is TGCAGTGCTAGAGACGGGTACGAGCAGTACTTC. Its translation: CSARDGYEQYF.

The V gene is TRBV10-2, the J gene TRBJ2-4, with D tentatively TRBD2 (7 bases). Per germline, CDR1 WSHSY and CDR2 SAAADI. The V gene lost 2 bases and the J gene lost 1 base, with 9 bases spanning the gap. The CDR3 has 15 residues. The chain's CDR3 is CASSEGGAAKNIQYF. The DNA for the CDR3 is TGCGCCAGCAGTGAGGGGGGGGCGGCCAAAAACATTCAGTACTTC.

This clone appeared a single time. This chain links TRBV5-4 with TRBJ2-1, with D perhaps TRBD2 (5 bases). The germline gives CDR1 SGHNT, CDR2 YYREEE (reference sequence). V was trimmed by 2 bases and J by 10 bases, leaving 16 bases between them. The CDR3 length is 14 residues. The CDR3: CASSFSGGRREQFF. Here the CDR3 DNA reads TGTGCCAGCAGCTTCTCCGGAGGCCGTAGGGAGCAGTTCTTC. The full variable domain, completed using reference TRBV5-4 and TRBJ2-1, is ETGVTQSPTHLIKTRGQQVTLRCSSQSGHNTVSWYQQALGQGPQFIFQYYREEENGRGNFPPRFSGLQFPNYSSELNVNALELDDSALYLCASSFSGGRREQFFGPGTRLTVL.

The CDR3 loop is CATKTTLQETQYF. Here the CDR3 DNA reads TGTGCCACGAAAACGACACTCCAAGAGACCCAGTACTTC. This chain links TRBV28 with TRBJ2-5; D gene uncertain. CDR1 and CDR2 from the germline V gene are MDHEN and SYDVKM. V dropped 10 bases and J dropped 1 base, with 13 bases sitting between them. This CDR3 has 13 residues.

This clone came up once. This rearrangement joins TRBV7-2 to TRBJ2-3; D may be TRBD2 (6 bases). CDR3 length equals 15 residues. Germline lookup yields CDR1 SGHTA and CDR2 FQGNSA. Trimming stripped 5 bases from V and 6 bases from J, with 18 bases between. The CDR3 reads CASSPGLFLVDTQYF. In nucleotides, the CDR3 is TGTGCCAGCAGCCCCGGACTATTCTTGGTGGATACGCAGTATTTT.